The rows below give T cell receptor beta chains drawn from one sample of a study of blood T cell repertoires in COVID-19. TCRdb's copy holds only in-frame clones and misses some; the assay was immunoSEQ multiplex PCR. The sample records 200,000 or so clones, roughly 76% being singletons. Sample: peripheral blood. The receptors stem from a woman of 80 years or more with COVID-19, enrolled during active disease. CDR3s include the opening cysteine and the closing phenylalanine or tryptophan. Each record gives: J gene, CDR3 length, D gene, V gene, clone size, CDR3 DNA, CDR3 protein. The D gene is left open where the match is weak. Clone size, where shown, is once, few, many, or a class for clones that have expanded.

J: TRBJ1-2
length: 15
D: NA
V: TRBV6-6
size: NA
DNA: TGTGCCAGCAGTTACGACGCGTCGGGAGGCTATGGCTACACCTTC
CDR3: CASSYDASGGYGYTF

J: TRBJ1-1
length: 15
D: NA
V: TRBV5-1
size: NA
DNA: TGCGCCAGCAGCTTGGCCGGGATGGCGGACACTGAAGCTTTCTTT
CDR3: CASSLAGMADTEAFF

J: TRBJ1-4
length: 15
D: NA
V: TRBV19
size: NA
DNA: TGTGCCAGTAGTATAGGGCAATCAACTAATGAAAAACTGTTTTTT
CDR3: CASSIGQSTNEKLFF

J: TRBJ2-3
length: 15
D: TRBD2
V: TRBV7-2
size: NA
DNA: TGTGCCAGCAGCTTAGGACTAGCGGGAGGGGATACGCAGTATTTT
CDR3: CASSLGLAGGDTQYF

J: TRBJ1-1
length: 16
D: NA
V: TRBV12-1
size: NA
DNA: TGTGCCAGCAGCCCGCTATCCGGGACTGGGAACACTGAAGCTTTCTTT
CDR3: CASSPLSGTGNTEAFF

J: TRBJ2-2
length: 16
D: TRBD1
V: TRBV7-3
size: NA
DNA: TGTGCCAGCAGGGGACCGGGACAGGGGGCCGCCGGGGAGCTGTTTTTT
CDR3: CASRGPGQGAAGELFF

J: TRBJ1-1
length: 19
D: TRBD1
V: TRBV5-1
size: NA
DNA: TGCGCCAGCAGCTCTTTCGGTCCCTCCGACAGGGCTCCCTCCTATGAAGCTTTCTTT
CDR3: CASSSFGPSDRAPSYEAFF

J: TRBJ1-4
length: 15
D: NA
V: TRBV5-4
size: NA
DNA: TGTGCCAGCAGCAGGACCGGGACTTATAATGAAAAACTGTTTTTT
CDR3: CASSRTGTYNEKLFF

J: TRBJ2-6
length: 18
D: TRBD1
V: TRBV5-1
size: many
DNA: TGCGCCAGCAGGAATCGGGACAGCTATTCCTCTGGGGCCAACGTCCTGACTTTC
CDR3: CASRNRDSYSSGANVLTF

J: TRBJ2-3
length: 16
D: TRBD2
V: TRBV18
size: NA
DNA: TGTGCCAGCTCGCCAGGACTAGCGGAGGGGGGAGATACGCAGTATTTT
CDR3: CASSPGLAEGGDTQYF

J: TRBJ2-3
length: 17
D: NA
V: TRBV12-5
size: NA
DNA: TGTGCTAGTGGTCCGGCAGGGAATGGGGGGTCCGTCGATACGCAGTATTTT
CDR3: CASGPAGNGGSVDTQYF

J: TRBJ2-7
length: 17
D: TRBD2
V: TRBV4-1
size: NA
DNA: TGCGCCAGCAGCCATGATATAGCGGGAGGACCCTCCTACGAGCAGTACTTC
CDR3: CASSHDIAGGPSYEQYF

J: TRBJ2-7
length: 11
D: NA
V: TRBV29-1
size: NA
DNA: TGCAGCGTGACTGCTCGGTACGAGCAGTACTTC
CDR3: CSVTARYEQYF

J: TRBJ2-1
length: 14
D: NA
V: TRBV10-2
size: NA
DNA: TGCGCCAGCAGTGAGTTGGCAGGGTTCAATGAGCAGTTCTTC
CDR3: CASSELAGFNEQFF

J: TRBJ1-2
length: 14
D: NA
V: TRBV4-1
size: NA
DNA: TGCGCCAGCAGCCAAGATGGGGGAGGAGGTAGCTACACCTTC
CDR3: CASSQDGGGGSYTF

J: TRBJ2-3
length: 14
D: TRBD2
V: TRBV5-1
size: NA
DNA: TGCGCCAGCAGCTCACTAGCGGGATCTGATACGCAGTATTTT
CDR3: CASSSLAGSDTQYF

J: TRBJ2-5
length: 13
D: NA
V: TRBV7-7
size: NA
DNA: TGTGCTAGCAGCCGCGGCCTTGGAGAGACCCAGTACTTC
CDR3: CASSRGLGETQYF

J: TRBJ2-5
length: 13
D: NA
V: TRBV19
size: few
DNA: TGTGCCAGTAGTCTCGACAGCCAAGAGACCCAGTACTTC
CDR3: CASSLDSQETQYF

J: TRBJ2-5
length: 15
D: NA
V: TRBV28
size: NA
DNA: TGTGCCAGCAGTCAGGGCGGTTGGTACCAAGAGACCCAGTACTTC
CDR3: CASSQGGWYQETQYF

J: TRBJ1-6
length: 14
D: NA
V: TRBV5-8
size: NA
DNA: TGTGCCAGCAGCTTTCAGGGGAGAGGTCCACCCCTCCACTTT
CDR3: CASSFQGRGPPLHF

J: TRBJ2-3
length: 13
D: NA
V: TRBV4-2
size: NA
DNA: TGTGCCAGCAGCCAAGGCACCGTAGATGCACAGTATTTT
CDR3: CASSQGTVDAQYF

J: TRBJ2-1
length: 15
D: NA
V: TRBV5-4
size: NA
DNA: TGTGCCAGCAGCTTGCGATCGGGGGTGTACAATGAGCAGTTCTTC
CDR3: CASSLRSGVYNEQFF

J: TRBJ2-1
length: 13
D: NA
V: TRBV27
size: many
DNA: TGTGCCAGCCTCCGTAGGCAGGCGGGCGAGCAGTTCTTC
CDR3: CASLRRQAGEQFF

J: TRBJ2-5
length: 15
D: TRBD1
V: TRBV5-1
size: NA
DNA: TGCGCCAGCAGCTTGGGGACAGGGGGCTATGAGACCCAGTACTTC
CDR3: CASSLGTGGYETQYF

J: TRBJ2-7
length: 14
D: NA
V: TRBV3-1/TRBV3-2
size: NA
DNA: TGTGCCAGCAGCCACAGTGGCGCGGGCCACGAGCAGTACTTC
CDR3: CASSHSGAGHEQYF

J: TRBJ2-1
length: 15
D: NA
V: TRBV5-1
size: NA
DNA: TGCGCCAGCAGCCGCCGGGTGAGCTCCTACAATGAGCAGTTCTTC
CDR3: CASSRRVSSYNEQFF

J: TRBJ1-2
length: 11
D: NA
V: TRBV20-1
size: NA
DNA: TGCAGTGCTGGCAGGGCCTATGGCTACACCTTC
CDR3: CSAGRAYGYTF